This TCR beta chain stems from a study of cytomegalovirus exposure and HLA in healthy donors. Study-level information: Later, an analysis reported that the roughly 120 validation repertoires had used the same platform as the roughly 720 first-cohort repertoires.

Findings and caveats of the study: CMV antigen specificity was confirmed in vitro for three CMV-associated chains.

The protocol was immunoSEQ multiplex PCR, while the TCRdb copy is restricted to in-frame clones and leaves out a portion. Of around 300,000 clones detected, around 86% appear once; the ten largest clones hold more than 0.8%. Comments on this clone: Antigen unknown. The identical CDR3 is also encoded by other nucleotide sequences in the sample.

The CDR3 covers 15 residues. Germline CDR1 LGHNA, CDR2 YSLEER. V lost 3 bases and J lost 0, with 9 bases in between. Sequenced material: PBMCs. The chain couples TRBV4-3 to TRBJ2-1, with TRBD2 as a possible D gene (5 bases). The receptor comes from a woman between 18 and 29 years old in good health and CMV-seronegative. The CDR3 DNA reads TGCGCCAGCAGCCAGGACTCTAGCTCCTACAATGAGCAGTTCTTC. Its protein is CASSQDSSSYNEQFF.